One and the same sample provided the 6 T cell receptor beta chains below, sequenced in a study of cytomegalovirus exposure and HLA in healthy donors. The method was immunoSEQ multiplex PCR; TCRdb's version includes in-frame clones alone and lacks a portion of them. Altogether about 170,000 clones are present, under 90% being singletons, with the ten largest covering around 4.4%. The material sequenced was PBMCs. The receptors were sampled from a man aged 18 to 35 in good health and CMV-seropositive.

The chain combines TRBV18 with TRBJ2-7; D is uncertain. V was pared by 2 bases and J by 2 bases, with 13 bases between. The CDR3 is 15 residues long. CDR1 and CDR2 (germline): KGHSH, LQKENI. The DNA for the CDR3 is TGTGCCAGCTCACCAAAACATACACAAACCTACGAGCAGTACTTC. Its protein is CASSPKHTQTYEQYF.

This chain joins TRBV2 and TRBJ2-1, with 10 bases that match TRBD2. V shed 6 bases, J shed 5 bases, and the junction held 7 bases outside the gene matches. Germline V gene sequence: CDR1 SNHLY, CDR2 FYNNEI. This CDR3 comprises 15 residues. For the CDR3, the DNA is TGTGCCAGCAGGAGGGCTAGCGGGAGAGACAATGAGCAGTTCTTC. Residues: CASRRASGRDNEQFF.

This rearrangement joins TRBV6-5 to TRBJ2-1, with D maybe TRBD2 (6 bases). Germline-derived CDR1 and CDR2 are MNHEY and SVGAGI. The CDR3 spans 14 residues. V shed 0 bases and J shed 9 bases, with 12 bases lying between them. The chain's CDR3 is CASSYSASVTEQFF. CDR3 sequence (DNA): TGTGCCAGCAGTTACTCGGCTAGCGTTACTGAGCAGTTCTTC.

V and J are TRBV12-5 and TRBJ2-7; 8 positions match TRBD2. V lost 2 bases and J lost 0; bases outside the gene matches: 3. This CDR3 region has 15 residues. CDR1 is LGHNT and CDR2 is FRNRAP in the germline V gene. The CDR3 spells CASGLLAGSSYEQYF. Here the CDR3 DNA reads TGTGCTAGTGGTTTGTTAGCGGGGAGCTCCTACGAGCAGTACTTC. Full variable domain (remainder filled in from reference TRBV12-5 and TRBJ2-7): DARVTQTPRHKVTEMGQEVTMRCQPILGHNTVFWYRQTMMQGLELLAYFRNRAPLDDSGMPKDRFSAEMPDATLATLKIQPSEPRDSAVYFCASGLLAGSSYEQYFGPGTRLTVT.

The J gene is TRBJ1-1, the V gene TRBV11-2; D uncertain. The CDR3 has 13 residues. Between the trimmed V and J ends, which lost 5 bases and 4 bases, there was a span of 11 bases. Germline V gives CDR1 SGHAT, CDR2 FQNNGV. CDR3 sequence: CASSGQSGTEAFF. CDR3 bases: TGTGCCAGCAGCGGCCAGTCGGGCACTGAAGCTTTCTTT.

CDR3 in amino acids: CASSSRDYHQETQYF. In nucleotides, the CDR3 is TGCGCCAGCAGCAGCCGGGACTACCATCAAGAGACCCAGTACTTC. The chain links TRBV4-1 to TRBJ2-5; TRBD2 matches at 7 bases. The CDR3 spans 15 residues. The junction had 8 bases not matched to a gene; V was cut back by 5 bases and J by 2 bases. Looked up from germline, CDR1 is MGHRA and CDR2 is YSYEKL.